One sample yielded the 9 T cell receptor beta chains listed below, sequenced in a study of identical twins. In TCRdb, the 5' RACE reads were re-called with MiXCR into one record per CDR3 protein. The table lists about 720,000 distinct CDR3 sequences, more than 6.5% of them singletons. This sample also appeared in a second study, on yellow fever vaccine responses in identical twins.

Sequences were obtained from PBMCs. The source is a woman aged 18 to 35 in good health.

At least ten counts were recorded for this clonotype. This chain connects TRBV28 to TRBJ2-7, with 7 bases identical to TRBD1. In germline, CDR1 is MDHEN, CDR2 SYDVKM. Germline trimming cut 7 bases from V and 3 bases from J; bases unmatched to any gene: 15. This CDR3 comprises 16 residues. CDR3 loop: CASISPQPGQIYEQYF. Written as DNA, the CDR3 is TGTGCCAGCATTTCCCCTCAACCGGGACAGATCTACGAGCAGTACTTC.

This clonotype was observed many times. The rearrangement joins TRBV3-1 to TRBJ2-1; D remains unclear. Trimming stripped 1 base from V and 11 bases from J, with 9 bases between. CDR1 is LGHDT and CDR2 is YNNKEL in the germline V gene (reference sequence). The CDR3 consists of 12 residues. The CDR3 is CASSQGPRKQFF. The DNA of the CDR3 is TGTGCCAGCAGCCAAGGGCCCCGCAAGCAGTTCTTC.

A few counts support this clonotype. This chain links TRBV6-7 with TRBJ2-3; unclear D gene. TRBV6-7 qualifies as an ORF whose function is uncertain. The CDR3 extends over 12 amino acids. The V gene lost 5 bases and the J gene lost 4 bases, with 7 bases spanning the gap. The CDR3 nucleotides are TGTGCCAGCAGTAACCGGGCAGATACGCAGTATTTT. Translated, it gives CASSNRADTQYF.

The sample holds many counts of this clonotype. This chain links TRBV7-9 with TRBJ2-7; 10 bases match TRBD2. The CDR3 contains 15 residues. Germline trimming cut 3 bases from V and 6 bases from J; bases unmatched to any gene: 8. Looked up from germline, CDR1 is SEHNR and CDR2 is FQNEAQ (reference sequence). CDR3 bases: TGTGCCAGCAGCTTTTGGAGTAGCGGGAGGTTCGAGCAGTACTTC. This sequence encodes CASSFWSSGRFEQYF.

V gene TRBV6-1 combines with J gene TRBJ1-3; 8 nucleotides match TRBD1. Germline lookup yields CDR1 MNHNS and CDR2 SASEGT. CDR3 length: 15 residues. V lost 4 bases and J lost 0; bases outside the gene matches: 2. CDR3 bases: TGTGCCAGCAGTGCGACAGGGGACTCTGGAAACACCATATATTTT. Amino acid sequence: CASSATGDSGNTIYF.

This clonotype was counted between two and nine times. The J gene is TRBJ2-7, the V gene TRBV20-1, with TRBD1 matching 11 bases. With 3 bases clipped from V and 2 bases from J, the junction kept 12 bases outside the gene matches. This CDR3 spans 17 amino acids. Germline CDR1 reads DFQATT; CDR2 reads SNEGSKA (reference sequence). CDR3 amino acids: CSASPDRRGQGAYEQYF. The DNA for the CDR3 is TGCAGTGCTAGCCCAGATCGACGGGGACAGGGGGCCTACGAGCAGTACTTC.

V and J are TRBV2 and TRBJ2-1; 9 bases agree with TRBD2. The CDR3 has 13 residues. From germline, CDR1 is SNHLY and CDR2 FYNNEI. Trimming removed 6 bases from V and 9 bases from J; junction bases left unmatched: 6. The CDR3 here is CASRGLARGEQFF. The CDR3 DNA sequence: TGTGCCAGCAGGGGACTAGCTCGGGGTGAGCAGTTCTTC. Combining the CDR3 with reference TRBV2 and TRBJ2-1 gives the whole variable domain EPEVTQTPSHQVTQMGQEVILRCVPISNHLYFYWYRQILGQKVEFLVSFYNNEISEKSEIFDDQFSVERPDGSNFTLKIRSTKLEDSAMYFCASRGLARGEQFFGPGTRLTVL.

This clonotype was counted only a few times. The chain uses TRBV7-2 and TRBJ2-2; possibly TRBD1 or TRBD2 for D (5 bases each). The length of the CDR3 is 16 residues. Trimming removed 4 bases at V and 1 base at J, with 13 bases between. Germline CDR1 and CDR2: SGHTA and FQGNSA. CDR3 sequence reads: CASSSRVGRNTGELFF. The CDR3 DNA is TGTGCCAGCAGCTCCAGGGTTGGGAGGAACACCGGGGAGCTGTTTTTT.

This clonotype has a handful of counts. The chain is built from TRBV12-3 or TRBV12-4 and TRBJ2-3; D not resolved. The V end was cut by 5 bases, the J end by 0 bases, with 15 bases between. This CDR3 is 16 amino acids long. The CDR3 loop reads CASSPTTSASTDTQYF. For the CDR3, the DNA is TGTGCCAGCAGTCCCACCACCTCAGCTAGCACAGATACGCAGTATTTT.